This T cell receptor (beta chain) is from a study of blood T cell repertoires in COVID-19 (TCRdb year 2020). A note on the overall study: Collaborator samples came from the United States, Italy and Spain and covered acute and convalescent phases of COVID-19. The material from the prospective study consisted of cDNA or gDNA derived from T cells, B-cell-depleted T cells, or PBMCs. The dataset comprised deeply sampled blood TCRbeta repertoires from subjects exposed to, actively infected with, or recovered from COVID-19. The repertoires were released in a freely available public database intended as a resource for research on the immune response to SARS-CoV-2. The samples were drawn from the first 160 participants of the ongoing ImmuneRACE study and from under 1,500 subjects provided by 6 global collaborators. Sample metadata almost always included a de-identified subject ID, COVID-19 status, age in years and sex. Where available, HLA class I and class II types were taken from metadata supplied by the sample provider and were not determined by assay-based typing.

TCRbeta CDR3 regions were amplified from genomic DNA using the immunoSEQ Assay, a bias-controlled multiplex PCR. Per the original workflow: Within the assay, amplification of reference gene primers was used to estimate how many nucleated cells each sample contained. Sequence reads were collapsed and filtered to measure the absolute abundance of every unique TCRbeta CDR3 rearrangement. For each sample, productive Simpson clonality was calculated by taking the square root of Simpson's diversity index across productive rearrangements. TCRdb limited this immuneACCESS table to in-frame rearrangements with V and J called. A share of clones is missing; checked studies link under half to unresolved V genes, and the rest is unexplained. For V, J and clone size, that table is used; D and trimming come from the DNA. The sample profile shows about 180,000 clones; roughly 83% of them were found once. Jointly, the top ten make up more than 7.5% of the sample.

What the authors observed across the whole study: The amount of clinical and demographic metadata varied by source and participant and was provided uncurated.

Enrolling through a virtual design, the prospective study's participants ranged in age from roughly 18 to 89 years and lived across approximately 25 United States geographic areas. Cohort assignment in the prospective study relied on participant-reported clinical history from a screening survey and a study questionnaire. Recovered participants in ImmuneRACE Cohort 3 were defined as having two consecutive negative NP/OP PCR tests, clearance from a healthcare professional, or resolution of symptoms. Mobile phlebotomists in the prospective study collected whole blood, serum and a nasopharyngeal or oropharyngeal swab from every participant. Additional blood draws and questionnaires over a roughly two-month period could optionally be provided by prospective study participants. Prospective study blood samples were shipped either frozen or at room temperature before DNA extraction. This clone appeared a few times. The target of this receptor is not known. No base-level quality is on record; no much larger clone is a single base apart.

The cysteine opens and the phenylalanine closes a CDR3 of 17 amino acids. The DNA shown is the 51-base CDR3, in frame from base 1. Compared with germline, V lacks 3 bases and J lacks 5 bases; bases without a gene match: 11. CDR1 SGHRS and CDR2 YFSETQ were looked up in the germline V gene. The chain links TRBV5-1 with TRBJ2-3; TRBD2 aligns with 11 central bases. This TCR derives from a woman younger than 45 who had recovered from COVID-19. The specimen was PBMCs or T cells enriched from blood (not recorded which). In nucleotide form, the sequence is TGCGCCAGCAGCTCCGGACAGGGTGGACTAGCGGGAGATACGCAGTATTTT. Its protein product is CASSSGQGGLAGDTQYF.